One and the same sample provided the 19 T cell receptor beta chains below, sequenced in a study of identical twins. From the 5' RACE reads, TCRdb called clonotypes with MiXCR, one entry per CDR3 protein. The data contain some 1,700,000 distinct CDR3 sequences, about 32% of them singletons. Input material: cord blood. The receptors were sampled from a newborn girl in good health.

The chain combines TRBV28 with TRBJ2-7, with TRBD1 matching 12 bases. The CDR3 contains 17 residues. Germline CDR1 MDHEN, CDR2 SYDVKM. The V and J ends lost 6 bases and 7 bases, in that order; junction bases with no gene match: 16. CDR3 loop: CASSLNRDRGQGNEQYF. Written as DNA, the CDR3 is TGTGCCAGCAGCCTCAACCGGGACAGGGGGCAAGGGAATGAGCAGTACTTC.

This chain connects TRBV20-1 to TRBJ2-2, with TRBD1 as a possible D gene (6 bases). Germline-derived CDR1 and CDR2 are DFQATT and SNEGSKA (reference sequence). Trimming pared 0 bases from V and 3 bases from J, leaving 20 bases between. This CDR3 has 18 residues. The CDR3 reads CSARDKESGQRYTGELFF. The CDR3 nucleotides are TGCAGTGCTAGAGATAAGGAGTCTGGACAGCGTTACACCGGGGAGCTGTTTTTT.

This clonotype has a handful of counts. This chain connects TRBV28 to TRBJ1-2; D remains ambiguous. Per germline, CDR1 MDHEN and CDR2 SYDVKM. V lost 2 bases, J lost 7 bases, and 14 bases lay in between. CDR3 length: 14 residues. CDR3 loop: CASSLKVSSCGYTF. The DNA for the CDR3 is TGTGCCAGCAGTTTAAAGGTCTCCTCGTGTGGCTACACCTTC.

V is TRBV5-1 and J is TRBJ1-5, with D uncertain. V lost 0 bases, J lost 6 bases, and 13 bases lay in between. There are 15 residues in the CDR3. The germline gives CDR1 SGHRS, CDR2 YFSETQ. The CDR3 protein is CASSLVGETSQPQHF. In nucleotides, the CDR3 is TGCGCCAGCAGCTTGGTTGGGGAGACCAGTCAGCCCCAGCATTTT.

This rearrangement joins TRBV20-1 to TRBJ2-2, with 7 bases fitting TRBD1. J was trimmed by 3 bases and V by 3 bases; bases with no gene match: 4. This CDR3 spans 14 amino acids. Germline V gene lookup returns CDR1 DFQATT and CDR2 SNEGSKA (reference sequence). Here the CDR3 reads CSASRDRDTGELFF. The CDR3, as DNA: TGCAGTGCTAGTCGTGACAGGGACACCGGGGAGCTGTTTTTT.

This clonotype was recorded a few times. The chain carries TRBV6-1 and TRBJ1-2, with D possibly being TRBD1 (6 bases). The CDR3 length is 10 residues. The V end was cut by 11 bases, the J end by 8 bases, with 12 bases between. The V gene's germline CDR1 is MNHNS and CDR2 SASEGT. The CDR3 loop reads CAVIGGGYTF. The CDR3 DNA reads TGTGCCGTCATAGGGGGGGGCTACACCTTC.

The genes are TRBV2 and TRBJ2-3; D tentatively fits TRBD1 or TRBD2 (5 bases each). The CDR3 consists of 17 residues. Trimming removed 10 bases at V and 3 bases at J, with 26 bases between. The germline CDR1 and CDR2 sequences are SNHLY and FYNNEI. DNA of the CDR3: TGTGCCACCTCATTCGCTAGGGGAGCAGACACTACAGATACGCAGTATTTT. Its translation: CATSFARGADTTDTQYF. Full variable domain (outside the CDR3, taken from reference TRBV2 and TRBJ2-3): EPEVTQTPSHQVTQMGQEVILRCVPISNHLYFYWYRQILGQKVEFLVSFYNNEISEKSEIFDDQFSVERPDGSNFTLKIRSTKLEDSAMYFCATSFARGADTTDTQYFGPGTRLTVL.

The chain couples TRBV27 to TRBJ2-7; 8 nucleotides match TRBD2. Germline CDR1 is MNHEY and CDR2 is SMNVEV (reference sequence). The CDR3 contains 15 residues. The trim removed 3 bases at V and 3 bases at J, leaving 7 bases unmatched. The CDR3 spells CASSFDLRGGYEQYF. Written as DNA, the CDR3 is TGTGCCAGCAGTTTCGATCTACGGGGGGGCTACGAGCAGTACTTC.

The table lists this clonotype with a few counts. This sequence joins TRBV25-1 and TRBJ2-1, with TRBD2 as a possible D gene (5 bases). V gave up 4 bases and J gave up 3 bases, with 16 bases separating them. Germline CDR1 is MGHDK and CDR2 is SYGVNS. The CDR3 loop spans 16 amino acids. The CDR3 nucleotides are TGTGCCAGCAGTGTTTTGAGGGCAGCCCTCTACAATGAGCAGTTCTTC. This gives the protein CASSVLRAALYNEQFF.

A few counts support this clonotype. The chain links TRBV10-3 to TRBJ2-2; possible D gene TRBD2, 6 bases. Germline assignment: CDR1 ENHRY and CDR2 SYGVKD. The CDR3 is 14 residues long. With 3 bases removed from V and 6 bases from J, the gap between germline ends came to 11 bases. CDR3: CAISEWRVPGELFF. The CDR3 region has the DNA TGTGCCATCAGTGAATGGAGGGTTCCCGGGGAGCTGTTTTTT.

This clonotype was detected many times. This chain connects TRBV20-1 to TRBJ2-3, with D perhaps matching TRBD1 or TRBD2 (5 bases each). V dropped 4 bases and J dropped 4 bases, with 12 bases sitting between them. CDR1 and CDR2 (germline): DFQATT, SNEGSKA (reference sequence). The CDR3 loop spans 13 amino acids. DNA of the CDR3: TGCAGTGCTAAACGGGGCACGGCAGATACGCAGTATTTT. As protein: CSAKRGTADTQYF.

V and J are TRBV6-6 and TRBJ2-1; the match to TRBD2 covers 12 bases. The V gene end was trimmed by 0 bases and the J gene end by 5 bases; junction bases not matched to a gene: 5. The CDR3 is made up of 17 amino acids. Looked up from germline, CDR1 is MNHNY and CDR2 is SVGAGI (reference sequence). The CDR3 coding sequence is TGTGCCAGCAGTTACTCGACTAGCGGGAGCCTGGACAATGAGCAGTTCTTC. Translated, it gives CASSYSTSGSLDNEQFF.

V and J are TRBV7-2 and TRBJ1-2; the match to TRBD1 covers 9 bases. Germline loops: CDR1 SGHTA, CDR2 FQGNSA. This CDR3 is 14 amino acids long. V gave up 3 bases and J gave up 4 bases; unmatched junction bases: 3. CDR3 amino acids: CASSFQDRGYGYTF. CDR3 bases: TGTGCCAGCAGCTTTCAGGACAGGGGCTATGGCTACACCTTC.

This rearrangement joins TRBV7-8 to TRBJ1-5, with 7 bases identical to TRBD1. V shed 0 bases and J 4 bases; nucleotides not matched to a gene: 9. The CDR3 runs 17 residues. Looked up from germline, CDR1 is SGHVS and CDR2 is FQNEAQ. The CDR3 nucleotides read TGTGCCAGCAGCTTAGCCCCCCGACAGGGACCGAATCAGCCCCAGCATTTT. Its protein is CASSLAPRQGPNQPQHF.

In its sample, this clonotype was seen a few times. The chain carries TRBV15 and TRBJ1-2; D unresolved. Trimming shortened V by 1 base and J by 1 base, and 10 bases separated the two germline ends. The CDR3 extends over 15 amino acids. Germline values: CDR1 LNHNV, CDR2 YYDKDF (reference sequence). The CDR3 loop is CATSRVQAINYGYTF. The CDR3 DNA reads as TGTGCCACCAGCAGAGTCCAGGCTATTAACTATGGCTACACCTTC.

This clonotype has just a few counts. The chain uses TRBV14 and TRBJ2-1; either TRBD1 or TRBD2 may fit D (5 bases each). The CDR3 extends over 19 amino acids. CDR1 and CDR2 from the germline V gene are SGHDN and FVKESK. Trimming pared 0 bases from V and 4 bases from J, leaving 22 bases between. The CDR3 loop is CASSQDPPWASTGYNEQFF. In DNA, the CDR3 is TGTGCCAGCAGCCAAGATCCCCCTTGGGCTAGCACAGGTTACAATGAGCAGTTCTTC. The entire variable domain, with the rest obtained from reference TRBV14 and TRBJ2-1, is as follows: EAGVTQFPSHSVIEKGQTVTLRCDPISGHDNLYWYRRVMGKEIKFLLHFVKESKQDESGMPNNRFLAERTGGTYSTLKVQPAELEDSGVYFCASSQDPPWASTGYNEQFFGPGTRLTVL.

This clonotype showed up just a few times. The CDR3 DNA follows: TGTGCCAGCAGTTTTGAGTCTCAGCCCCAGCATTTT. Residues: CASSFESQPQHF. The chain uses TRBV12-3 or TRBV12-4 and TRBJ1-5; D is undetermined. CDR3 length: 12 residues. The germline V and J ends were trimmed by 3 bases and 6 bases, with 6 bases remaining between them.

The chain couples TRBV6-5 to TRBJ2-3; 11 nucleotides align to TRBD2. CDR1 and CDR2 (germline): MNHEY, SVGAGI. The CDR3 covers 16 residues. With 3 bases clipped from V and 5 bases from J, the junction kept 7 bases outside the gene matches. CDR3 nucleotides: TGTGCCAGCAGTTATTATAGCGGGGGGGCCGAAGATACGCAGTATTTT. It is translated as CASSYYSGGAEDTQYF.

The J gene is TRBJ2-7, the V gene TRBV20-1; 8 bases fit TRBD2. The CDR3 covers 16 residues. Germline values: CDR1 DFQATT, CDR2 SNEGSKA (reference sequence). V lost 0 bases, J lost 7 bases, and 14 bases stayed unmatched. The CDR3 nucleotides are TGCAGTGCTAGAGATCGCCGACTAGCGAACTACAATGAGCAGTACTTC. The encoded protein is CSARDRRLANYNEQYF.